The 5 T cell receptor beta chains below all came from one sample that was sequenced in a study of T cell responses to AZD1222 COVID-19 vaccine. The table came from immunoSEQ multiplex PCR; TCRdb's copy has only in-frame clones and leaves some out. The data contain fewer than 150,000 clones, approximately 93% of them seen just once; the ten biggest clones take up approximately 3.3%. Sample: peripheral blood, taken on day 0 of AZD1222 vaccination. The receptors here all came from an adult in good health.

This chain joins TRBV15 and TRBJ2-1, with D perhaps TRBD2 (5 bases). The length of the CDR3 is 16 residues. CDR1 and CDR2 (germline): LNHNV, YYDKDF (reference sequence). V was pared by 0 bases and J by 0 bases, with 9 bases between. The CDR3 sequence: CATSRDPGSSYNEQFF. CDR3 bases: TGTGCCACCAGCAGAGATCCGGGGAGCTCCTACAATGAGCAGTTCTTC.

This sequence joins TRBV20-1 and TRBJ1-2; D remains unclear. With 5 bases removed from V and 7 bases from J, the gap between germline ends came to 8 bases. The CDR3 has 10 amino acids. The germline gives CDR1 DFQATT, CDR2 SNEGSKA (reference sequence). The CDR3 here is CSAVEGGYTF. For the CDR3, the DNA is TGCAGTGCTGTCGAGGGTGGCTACACCTTC.

This rearrangement joins TRBV11-2 to TRBJ2-2, with a tentative D call TRBD2 (6 bases). Germline CDR1 SGHAT, CDR2 FQNNGV. V shed 1 base and J shed 4 bases, with 16 bases lying between them. CDR3 length: 17 amino acids. The CDR3 region is CASSLVPRGVTTGELFF. The DNA of the CDR3 is TGTGCCAGCAGCTTAGTCCCCCGCGGGGTGACCACCGGGGAGCTGTTTTTT. The entire variable domain, with the rest obtained from reference TRBV11-2 and TRBJ2-2, is as follows: EAGVAQSPRYKIIEKRQSVAFWCNPISGHATLYWYQQILGQGPKLLIQFQNNGVVDDSQLPKDRFSAERLKGVDSTLKIQPAKLEDSAVYLCASSLVPRGVTTGELFFGEGSRLTVL.

The rearrangement joins TRBV2 to TRBJ1-6; D call uncertain. Germline CDR1 reads SNHLY; CDR2 reads FYNNEI. V lost 4 bases to trimming and J lost 9 bases, with 10 bases between them. The CDR3 has 13 amino acids. The CDR3 spells CASSGEGGSPLHF. CDR3 in DNA: TGTGCCAGCAGTGGAGAGGGTGGTTCACCCCTCCACTTT.

This rearrangement joins TRBV18 to TRBJ1-3; D remains ambiguous. Germline lookup yields CDR1 KGHSH and CDR2 LQKENI. The V gene lost 0 bases and the J gene lost 1 base, with 10 bases spanning the gap. The length of the CDR3 is 16 residues. The CDR3 DNA follows: TGTGCCAGCTCACCACCGTGGGATGTTTCTGGAAACACCATATATTTT. Translation: CASSPPWDVSGNTIYF.